This is a list of T cell receptor beta chains from one sample in a study of T cells in Graves' hyperthyroidism and ophthalmopathy. Via MiXCR, TCRdb re-called the multiplex PCR reads, giving one row per CDR3 protein. The table has about 560,000 distinct CDR3 sequences, around 15% seen once. Specimen: blood. The receptors come from a young woman with Graves' hyperthyroidism. Both conserved end residues are part of each CDR3. A D gene is named only where the DNA matches it firmly. Clone size is stated in some rows and not others, as once, few, many or a class when expanded.

clone_size: NA
j_call: TRBJ2-5
v_call: TRBV30
d_call: NA
cdr3_aa: CAWTRDSRRETQYF
cdr3_nt: TGTGCCTGGACCCGGGACTCAAGGAGGGAGACCCAGTACTTC

clone_size: NA
j_call: TRBJ2-5
v_call: TRBV5-1
d_call: NA
cdr3_aa: CASSSGPSETQYF
cdr3_nt: TGCGCCAGCAGCTCGGGACCCAGTGAGACCCAGTACTTC

clone_size: NA
j_call: TRBJ2-4
v_call: TRBV19
d_call: NA
cdr3_aa: CASSIIGGGKNIQYF
cdr3_nt: TGTGCCAGTAGTATTATAGGAGGAGGCAAAAACATTCAGTACTTC

clone_size: many
j_call: TRBJ2-7
v_call: TRBV12-3/TRBV12-4
d_call: NA
cdr3_aa: CASSQDSSGEQYF
cdr3_nt: TGTGCCAGCAGCCAGGACAGTTCGGGCGAGCAGTACTTC

clone_size: NA
j_call: TRBJ2-1
v_call: TRBV6-2/TRBV6-3
d_call: TRBD2
cdr3_aa: CASSYSVPTSGRGSYNEQFF
cdr3_nt: TGTGCCAGCAGTTACTCTGTGCCGACTAGCGGGAGGGGGTCCTACAATGAGCAGTTCTTC

clone_size: few
j_call: TRBJ2-3
v_call: TRBV3-1
d_call: NA
cdr3_aa: CASSPWGSPPDTQYF
cdr3_nt: TGTGCCAGCAGCCCCTGGGGATCGCCGCCAGATACGCAGTATTTT

clone_size: few
j_call: TRBJ1-3
v_call: TRBV30
d_call: NA
cdr3_aa: CAWSASEGNTIYF
cdr3_nt: TGTGCCTGGAGCGCTAGCGAGGGGAACACCATATATTTT

clone_size: NA
j_call: TRBJ1-2
v_call: TRBV7-2
d_call: NA
cdr3_aa: CASSLIRGATRSGYTF
cdr3_nt: TGTGCCAGCAGCTTAATCAGGGGCGCTACCCGGAGTGGCTACACCTTC

clone_size: NA
j_call: TRBJ2-2
v_call: TRBV4-3
d_call: NA
cdr3_aa: CASSRWQGANTGELFF
cdr3_nt: TGCGCCAGCAGCCGGTGGCAGGGAGCGAACACCGGGGAGCTGTTTTTT

clone_size: once
j_call: TRBJ2-3
v_call: TRBV7-8
d_call: NA
cdr3_aa: CASSLVRSTSFGDTQYF
cdr3_nt: TGTGCCAGCAGCTTAGTCCGGTCAACTAGCTTCGGGGATACGCAGTATTTT

clone_size: few
j_call: TRBJ1-4
v_call: TRBV20-1
d_call: NA
cdr3_aa: CSALGPLNEKLFF
cdr3_nt: TGCAGTGCTCTGGGACCTCTTAATGAAAAACTGTTTTTT

clone_size: few
j_call: TRBJ2-1
v_call: TRBV20-1
d_call: NA
cdr3_aa: CSAPWDDYDYNEQFF
cdr3_nt: TGCAGTGCGCCCTGGGACGACTACGACTACAATGAGCAGTTCTTC

clone_size: NA
j_call: TRBJ2-1
v_call: TRBV6-2/TRBV6-3
d_call: TRBD1
cdr3_aa: CASLPGTGVRNEQFF
cdr3_nt: TGTGCCAGCCTTCCCGGGACAGGGGTTCGCAATGAGCAGTTCTTC

clone_size: few
j_call: TRBJ1-4
v_call: TRBV4-2
d_call: NA
cdr3_aa: CASSQGQGTNEKLFF
cdr3_nt: TGTGCCAGCAGCCAGGGTCAGGGTACTAATGAAAAACTGTTTTTT

clone_size: many
j_call: TRBJ2-2
v_call: TRBV12-3/TRBV12-4
d_call: TRBD2
cdr3_aa: CASSFGLAANTGELFF
cdr3_nt: TGTGCCAGCAGTTTCGGGCTAGCGGCGAACACCGGGGAGCTGTTTTTT

clone_size: NA
j_call: TRBJ1-3
v_call: TRBV2
d_call: NA
cdr3_aa: CASSAGGSGNTIYF
cdr3_nt: TGTGCCAGCAGTGCCGGGGGCTCTGGAAACACCATATATTTT

clone_size: NA
j_call: TRBJ2-1
v_call: TRBV6-1
d_call: TRBD1
cdr3_aa: CASSDPGTADEQFF
cdr3_nt: TGTGCCAGCAGTGACCCCGGGACAGCTGATGAGCAGTTCTTC

clone_size: many
j_call: TRBJ1-2
v_call: TRBV5-1
d_call: NA
cdr3_aa: CASSLALESDRYTF
cdr3_nt: TGCGCCAGCAGCTTGGCCTTGGAATCTGATCGCTACACCTTC

clone_size: many
j_call: TRBJ2-3
v_call: TRBV5-1
d_call: NA
cdr3_aa: CASKDSTDTQYF
cdr3_nt: TGCGCCAGCAAAGACAGCACAGATACGCAGTATTTT

clone_size: NA
j_call: TRBJ2-2
v_call: TRBV19
d_call: NA
cdr3_aa: CASSLRQGTGELFF
cdr3_nt: TGTGCCAGTAGTTTGCGCCAGGGGACCGGGGAGCTGTTTTTT

clone_size: few
j_call: TRBJ1-2
v_call: TRBV6-1
d_call: TRBD1
cdr3_aa: CASRQGAGGYTF
cdr3_nt: TGTGCCAGTAGACAGGGGGCGGGTGGCTACACCTTC

clone_size: many
j_call: TRBJ2-5
v_call: TRBV11-2
d_call: TRBD2
cdr3_aa: CASSLLPGTSGMETQYF
cdr3_nt: TGTGCCAGCAGCTTACTCCCCGGGACTAGCGGGATGGAGACCCAGTACTTC

clone_size: once
j_call: TRBJ2-1
v_call: TRBV7-2
d_call: TRBD2
cdr3_aa: CASNLLLGGDEQFF
cdr3_nt: TGTGCCAGCAACTTACTCTTGGGGGGGGATGAGCAGTTCTTC

clone_size: few
j_call: TRBJ2-2
v_call: TRBV19
d_call: NA
cdr3_aa: CASRRGPVNTGELFF
cdr3_nt: TGTGCCAGTAGAAGAGGACCTGTTAACACCGGGGAGCTGTTTTTT